This TCR beta chain was sequenced for a study of T cell clonotyping in hematopoietic cell transplantation. Time point described: recipient sample about 28 days before transplant, after cytoreduction. Sequencing was performed with immunoSEQ multiplex PCR; in TCRdb, only in-frame clones are kept and a portion is missing. The table shows roughly 50,000 clones, with around 84% occurring only once. This TCR was recovered from a man in his fifties or sixties with biphenotypic leukemia. Some clones in this sample may be carry-over from other donors' samples. This specimen consisted of peripheral blood mononuclear cells, obtained before stem cell transplant.

CDR3 amino acids: CASSSREGEAFF. Here the CDR3 DNA reads TGTGCCAGCAGCTCCAGGGAGGGTGAAGCTTTCTTT. The chain carries TRBV7-3 and TRBJ1-1; possibly TRBD1 for D (5 bases). CDR3 size: 12 residues. V was clipped by 4 bases and J by 7 bases, with 10 bases between them. The germline CDR1 and CDR2 sequences are SGHTA and FQGTGA.